These T cell receptor beta chains were read from a single sample in a study of blood T cells in healthy people across ages. TCRdb independently ran MiXCR on the 5' RACE reads; one entry per CDR3 protein. Among around 1.5 million distinct CDR3 sequences listed, approximately 63% were seen once. What was sequenced was blood. These receptors originate from a man between 18 and 35 years old in good health. Both conserved end residues are part of each CDR3. Each record gives: D gene, J gene, V gene, clone size, CDR3 protein, CDR3 DNA. A D gene is named only where the DNA matches it firmly. Clone size is given for some rows only: seen once, a few or many times, or a class if the clone is expanded.

TRBD1 TRBJ2-7 TRBV27 - CASSFLPGQGAGEQYF TGTGCCAGCAGTTTCCTACCGGGACAGGGGGCGGGTGAGCAGTACTTC
- TRBJ2-7 TRBV11-2 - CASRYTVFSSYEQYF TGTGCCAGCAGGTATACAGTGTTTAGTTCCTACGAGCAGTACTTC
- TRBJ2-5 TRBV29-1 - CSVDLPDRETQYF TGCAGCGTTGACCTCCCGGATAGGGAGACCCAGTACTTC
- TRBJ2-4 TRBV6-5 - CASRQGSYSGIQYF TGTGCCAGCAGGCAAGGATCCTACAGTGGGATTCAGTACTTC
TRBD2 TRBJ2-5 TRBV7-9 - CASSSASGKGETQYF TGTGCCAGCAGCTCGGCTAGCGGGAAAGGAGAGACCCAGTACTTC
- TRBJ1-2 TRBV12-3/TRBV12-4 - CASSDAKLANYGYTF TGTGCCAGCAGCGACGCGAAGTTAGCTAACTATGGCTACACCTTC
- TRBJ2-1 TRBV20-1 - CSAISSLRGHNEQFF TGCAGTGCAATCTCCTCCCTCCGGGGCCACAATGAGCAGTTCTTC
- TRBJ1-2 TRBV20-1 - CSARREYDGYTF TGCAGTGCTAGAAGGGAATATGATGGCTACACCTTC
TRBD1 TRBJ2-7 TRBV7-9 - CASSSTRGKVHEQYF TGTGCCAGCAGCTCCACCAGGGGGAAGGTTCACGAGCAGTACTTC
- TRBJ2-1 TRBV5-1 - CASSLGQISHEQFF TGCGCCAGCAGCTTGGGTCAGATATCCCATGAGCAGTTCTTC
TRBD2 TRBJ2-2 TRBV28 - CASSPFRTSGSSGELFF TGTGCCAGCAGCCCCTTTAGGACTAGCGGGAGCTCCGGGGAGCTGTTTTTT
- TRBJ2-1 TRBV29-1 many CSVKTDVSSYNEQFF TGCAGCGTTAAGACAGACGTGAGCTCCTACAATGAGCAGTTCTTC
- TRBJ1-2 TRBV4-1 - CASSHDAARGLGYTF TGCGCCAGCAGCCACGACGCCGCACGGGGGCTTGGCTACACCTTC
- TRBJ2-5 TRBV18 few CASSPRQQETQYF TGTGCCAGCAGCCCCAGACAGCAAGAGACCCAGTACTTC
TRBD2 TRBJ2-1 TRBV6-1 - CAARLAGRNEQFF TGTGCCGCTCGACTAGCGGGACGTAATGAGCAGTTCTTC
- TRBJ2-4 TRBV12-3/TRBV12-4 - CASTIRRANIQYF TGTGCCAGCACAATCCGCAGGGCAAACATTCAGTACTTC
TRBD2 TRBJ2-4 TRBV20-1 few CSASLGLAGTNIQYF TGCAGTGCTAGTTTGGGACTAGCGGGAACAAACATTCAGTACTTC
- TRBJ1-4 TRBV20-1 - CSGYRSNEKLFF TGCAGTGGCTACAGGTCTAATGAAAAACTGTTTTTT
TRBD1 TRBJ2-7 TRBV4-3 - CASSQELTGTGGYEQYF TGCGCCAGCAGCCAAGAACTAACCGGGACAGGTGGCTACGAGCAGTACTTC
- TRBJ2-5 TRBV4-1 - CASSQASRGAQETQYF TGCGCCAGCAGCCAGGCTAGTCGGGGGGCTCAAGAGACCCAGTACTTC
- TRBJ2-1 TRBV28 few CASSLGEALYNEQFF TGTGCCAGCAGTTTAGGGGAGGCCCTGTACAATGAGCAGTTCTTC
TRBD2 TRBJ2-7 TRBV4-1 - CASSLLLAGGSNEQYF TGCGCCAGCAGCCTCTTGCTAGCGGGAGGCTCGAATGAGCAGTACTTC
- TRBJ1-2 TRBV7-9 - CASSPGDPNYGYTF TGTGCCAGCAGTCCCGGTGATCCTAACTATGGCTACACCTTC
TRBD1 TRBJ2-7 TRBV20-1 few CSARYPYGTGYEQYF TGCAGTGCTAGGTACCCGTATGGGACAGGATACGAGCAGTACTTC
- TRBJ2-1 TRBV12-3/TRBV12-4 - CASSSPEAQFF TGTGCCAGCAGCTCCCCTGAGGCGCAGTTCTTC
- TRBJ2-1 TRBV12-3/TRBV12-4 - CASSPPEGVGNEQFF TGTGCCAGCAGTCCCCCGGAGGGAGTAGGCAATGAGCAGTTCTTC
TRBD1 TRBJ2-7 TRBV6-1 - CASSRSGQGMFDEQYF TGTGCCAGCAGTCGAAGCGGACAGGGGATGTTCGACGAGCAGTACTTC
- TRBJ1-2 TRBV6-1 - CASSQGPHNYGYTF TGTGCCAGCAGCCAGGGCCCACATAACTATGGCTACACCTTC
TRBD2 TRBJ2-7 TRBV27 - CASSRGLAGAEQYF TGTGCCAGCAGTAGGGGACTAGCGGGAGCCGAGCAGTACTTC
- TRBJ2-1 TRBV14 - CASSQDRFYNEQFF TGTGCCAGCAGCCAAGATAGGTTCTACAATGAGCAGTTCTTC